The 8 T cell receptor beta chains given below trace back to one sample, sequenced in a study of T cells in localized non-small cell lung cancer. Sequencing was performed with immunoSEQ multiplex PCR; in TCRdb, only in-frame clones are kept and a portion is missing. This table holds some 27,000 clones, over 85% found once. The sequenced sample was peripheral blood, obtained before any cancer treatment. The receptors originated from a woman aged 18-49 years with stage I lung adenocarcinoma.

This rearrangement joins TRBV4-1 to TRBJ1-1; D gene unclear. The germline V gene has CDR1 MGHRA and CDR2 YSYEKL. The V gene lost 6 bases and the J gene lost 2 bases, with 13 bases spanning the gap. This CDR3 is 14 amino acids long. As DNA, the CDR3 is TGCGCCAGCAGGGGTCCTACAGTAAACACTGAAGCTTTCTTT. It is translated as CASRGPTVNTEAFF.

The chain is built from TRBV7-8 and TRBJ1-6; 7 nucleotides agree with TRBD1. Germline CDR1 SGHVS, CDR2 FQNEAQ. The CDR3 consists of 15 residues. After removal of 6 bases from V and 7 bases from J, the junction contained 9 bases not matched to a gene. The CDR3 here is CASRPLRDSNSPLHF. CDR3 bases: TGTGCCAGCAGACCGCTAAGGGACAGCAATTCACCCCTCCACTTT.

This chain connects TRBV19 to TRBJ1-1; the D is unclear. V lost 5 bases to trimming and J lost 3 bases, with 10 bases between them. CDR1 and CDR2 (germline): LNHDA, SQIVND (reference sequence). CDR3 length: 13 amino acids. The CDR3 DNA is TGTGCCAGTAGTCCGGGTTCACACACTGAAGCTTTCTTT. Translation gives CASSPGSHTEAFF.

This clone has only a few counts. The chain carries TRBV5-8 and TRBJ2-3; 9 bases are a match to TRBD1. The CDR3 sequence is 15 residues long. Germline-derived CDR1 and CDR2 are SGHTS and YDEGEE. J was trimmed by 1 base and V by 2 bases; bases with no gene match: 2. DNA for the CDR3: TGTGCCAGCAGCTTTCGACAGGGGGGCACAGATACGCAGTATTTT. As protein: CASSFRQGGTDTQYF.

The chain employs TRBV13 and TRBJ2-3; TRBD2 agrees at 7 bases. With 8 bases clipped from V and 3 bases from J, the junction kept 14 bases outside the gene matches. CDR1 PRHDT and CDR2 FYEKMQ come from the germline V gene (reference sequence). The CDR3 sequence is 16 residues long. CDR3 residues: CASGPSQRGFTDTQYF. The CDR3 DNA follows: TGTGCCAGCGGACCTTCCCAGCGGGGCTTTACAGATACGCAGTATTTT.

This chain joins TRBV5-1 and TRBJ2-1; 9 nucleotides match TRBD2. V trimming: 4 bases; J trimming: 3 bases; junction bases outside the gene matches: 8. The CDR3 runs 16 residues. Germline values: CDR1 SGHRS, CDR2 YFSETQ. CDR3 amino acids: CASSPLTSGIYNEQFF. CDR3 sequence (DNA): TGCGCCAGCAGCCCCCTGACTAGCGGAATCTACAATGAGCAGTTCTTC.

The chain uses TRBV28 and TRBJ1-5, with D unclear. The germline V gene has CDR1 MDHEN and CDR2 SYDVKM. The V end lost 5 bases, the J end lost 4 bases, and 6 bases lay between the germline ends. The length of the CDR3 is 12 residues. The CDR3 protein is CASSPPNQPQHF. The CDR3 DNA follows: TGTGCCAGCAGTCCTCCGAATCAGCCCCAGCATTTT.

CDR3 protein: CASSSRISGNTIYF. In DNA, the CDR3 is TGTGCCAGCAGCTCGAGAATCTCTGGAAACACCATATATTTT. The chain joins TRBV7-9 to TRBJ1-3; D is uncertain. Germline V lookup: CDR1 SEHNR, CDR2 FQNEAQ (reference sequence). This CDR3 spans 14 amino acids. V lost 4 bases and J lost 0, with 7 bases in between.